What follows describes a single T cell receptor beta chain. Its antigen is as yet unknown. Trimming took 6 bases from V and 0 from J, leaving 14 bases between them. The length of the CDR3 is 14 residues. CDR1 is DFQATT, CDR2 SNEGSKA, per germline (reference sequence). The source of the sample is a study of T-cell reconstitution after alpha-beta-depleted transplantation in children. Study-wide points: Diversity and T-cell counts at one year after transplant derived mostly from new T cells. Reportedly, only several hundred clones from non-depleted graft cells drove alpha-beta T-cell counts at about two months. Elevated TCRbeta diversity at day 60 was traced, in some patients, to surviving recipient T cells and thymic progenitors.

The TCRbeta library was prepared with unique molecular identifiers. A single record per CDR3 protein comes from TCRdb applying MiXCR to the PCR reads. The profile shows tens of thousands of distinct CDR3 sequences, around 56% of them singletons. The specimen comprised peripheral blood, sampled before TCRalphabeta/CD19-depleted stem cell transplant. The sequence was collected from a boy under two years old with SCID, due to receive a stem cell transplant. This chain connects TRBV20-1 to TRBJ2-5; D might be TRBD1 (6 bases). In DNA form, the CDR3 reads TGCAGTGCGGAACCCACAGGGCACCAAGAGACCCAGTACTTC. It translates to CSAEPTGHQETQYF.